The T cell receptor (beta chain) under discussion was sequenced for a study of PD-L1 blockade in urothelial cancer. Study-level background: Blood analysis occurred 3 weeks (second dose) and 6 weeks after treatment start.

Study-level results: When measured at 3 weeks, tumor-associated blood clones expanded more in durable-benefit patients. Pretreatment clonality of the blood TCR repertoire below the median was predictive of superior survival.

Comments on this clone: What it binds is unknown.

Assay: immunoSEQ multiplex PCR; the TCRdb copy retains only in-frame clones and omits some. The table includes about 27,000 clones, roughly 84% detected once. Time point in this sample: peripheral blood 6 weeks after treatment start. Germline CDR1 is SGHRS and CDR2 is YFSETQ. With V trimmed by 4 bases and J by 9 bases, 12 bases remained unmatched. This CDR3 is 17 amino acids long. J is TRBJ2-1 and V is TRBV5-1; TRBD2 agrees at 14 bases. This TCR came from a man aged 70-80 years with urothelial cancer. The sequencing here drew on PBMCs, taken around atezolizumab (anti-PD-L1) treatment. This chain's CDR3 is CASSPGTSGSFYSEQFF. For the CDR3, the DNA is TGCGCCAGCAGCCCCGGGACTAGCGGGAGCTTTTATAGTGAGCAGTTCTTC.